This T cell receptor beta chain was identified in a study of cytomegalovirus exposure and HLA in healthy donors. Study outcomes and limitations: An apparent linkage of common viral pathogens to several of the most significant clusters emerged in a later analysis.

PCR involved 60 Vbeta and 13 Jbeta primers. Sequenced by immunoSEQ multiplex PCR; TCRdb stores in-frame clones only, minus some. The table shows around 95,000 clones, with about 75% occurring only once. Trimming left V 6 bases short and J 6 bases short, with 10 bases between. Germline lookup yields CDR1 MNHEY and CDR2 SVGAGI. This CDR3 is 12 amino acids long. This clone was counted only a few times. No antigen is known for it. The rearrangement joins TRBV6-5 to TRBJ2-3, with D perhaps TRBD1 (5 bases). The specimen sequenced was PBMCs. The clonotype originates from a young man in good health and CMV-seropositive. The CDR3 sequence is CASSQGWDTQYF. DNA of the CDR3: TGTGCCAGCAGCCAGGGATGGGATACGCAGTATTTT.